The T cell receptor (beta chain) described here comes from a study of shared clonotypes between healthy human individuals. As for the study in general: Per-donor plates numbered three CD4 naive, three CD4 memory, two CD8 naive and one CD8 memory.

This CDR3 region has 14 residues. J gave up 8 bases and V 4 bases, and 10 bases lay outside the gene matches. The germline V gene encodes CDR1 SQVTM and CDR2 ANQGSEA. Sorted subsets were amplified in replicate PCRs using around 200 ng DNA, tens of thousands of T cell genomes. TCRdb keeps only in-frame clones here, not all; method: immunoSEQ multiplex PCR. The table shows some 2,000,000 clones, with under 97% occurring only once. The specimen was naive CD4+ T cells sorted from blood. Specified subset: CD45RA+ positively selected. This chain uses TRBV29-1 with TRBJ1-2; 10 nucleotides align to TRBD1. This clonotype was sampled from a young man in good health. This CDR3 reads CSVVGDRGRKGYTF. For the CDR3, the DNA is TGCAGCGTTGTGGGGGACAGGGGTCGGAAAGGCTACACCTTC.